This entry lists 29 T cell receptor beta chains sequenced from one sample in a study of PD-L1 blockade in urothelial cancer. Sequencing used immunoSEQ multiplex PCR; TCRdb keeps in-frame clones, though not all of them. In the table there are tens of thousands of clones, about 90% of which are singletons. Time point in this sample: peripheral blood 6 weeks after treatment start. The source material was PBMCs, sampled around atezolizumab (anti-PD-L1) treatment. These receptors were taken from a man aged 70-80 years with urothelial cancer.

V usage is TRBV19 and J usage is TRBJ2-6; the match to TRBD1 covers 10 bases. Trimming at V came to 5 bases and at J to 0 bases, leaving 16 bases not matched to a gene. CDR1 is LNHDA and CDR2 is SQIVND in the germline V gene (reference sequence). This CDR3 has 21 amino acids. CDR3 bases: TGTGCCAGTAGTTCCGAGCGACAGGGGGCGGAGGACCTCTCTGGGGCCAACGTCCTGACTTTC. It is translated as CASSSERQGAEDLSGANVLTF.

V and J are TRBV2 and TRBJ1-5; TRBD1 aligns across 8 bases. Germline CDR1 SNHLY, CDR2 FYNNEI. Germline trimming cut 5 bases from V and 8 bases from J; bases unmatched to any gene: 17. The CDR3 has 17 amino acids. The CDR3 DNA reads TGTGCCAGCAGTACGACCATGTGGACAGGGACTTATGAGCCCCAGCATTTT. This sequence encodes CASSTTMWTGTYEPQHF. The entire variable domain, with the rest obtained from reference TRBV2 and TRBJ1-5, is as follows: EPEVTQTPSHQVTQMGQEVILRCVPISNHLYFYWYRQILGQKVEFLVSFYNNEISEKSEIFDDQFSVERPDGSNFTLKIRSTKLEDSAMYFCASSTTMWTGTYEPQHFGDGTRLSIL.

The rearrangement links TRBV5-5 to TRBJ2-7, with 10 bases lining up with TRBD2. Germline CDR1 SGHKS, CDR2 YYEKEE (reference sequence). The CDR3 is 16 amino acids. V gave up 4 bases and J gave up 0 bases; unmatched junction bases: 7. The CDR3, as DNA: TGTGCCAGCAGCACATCAAGGACTAGCGGCTCCTACGAGCAGTACTTC. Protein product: CASSTSRTSGSYEQYF.

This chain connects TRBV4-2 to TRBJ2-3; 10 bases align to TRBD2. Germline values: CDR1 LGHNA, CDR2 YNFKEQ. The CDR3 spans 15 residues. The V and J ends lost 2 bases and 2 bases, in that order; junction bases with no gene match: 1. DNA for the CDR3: TGTGCCAGCAGCCAACTAGCGGGGGCCACAGATACGCAGTATTTT. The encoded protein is CASSQLAGATDTQYF.

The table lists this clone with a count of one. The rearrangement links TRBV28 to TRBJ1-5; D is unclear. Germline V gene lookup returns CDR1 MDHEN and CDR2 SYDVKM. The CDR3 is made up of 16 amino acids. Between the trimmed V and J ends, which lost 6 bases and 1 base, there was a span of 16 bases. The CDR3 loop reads CASSPVSAISNQPQHF. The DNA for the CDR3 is TGTGCCAGCAGCCCCGTTAGCGCCATCAGCAATCAGCCCCAGCATTTT.

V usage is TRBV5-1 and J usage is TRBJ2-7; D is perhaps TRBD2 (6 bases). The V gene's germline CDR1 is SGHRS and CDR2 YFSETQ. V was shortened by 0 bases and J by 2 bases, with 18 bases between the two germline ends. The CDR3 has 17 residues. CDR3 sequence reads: CASSLDGIAGRAYEQYF. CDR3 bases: TGCGCCAGCAGCTTGGATGGAATTGCGGGAAGGGCCTACGAGCAGTACTTC.

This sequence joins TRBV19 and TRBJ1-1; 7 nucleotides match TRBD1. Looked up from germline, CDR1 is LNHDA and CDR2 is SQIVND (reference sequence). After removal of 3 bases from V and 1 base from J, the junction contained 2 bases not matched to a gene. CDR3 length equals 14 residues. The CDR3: CASSMTGRNTEAFF. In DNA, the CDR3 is TGTGCCAGTAGTATGACAGGGCGGAACACTGAAGCTTTCTTT.

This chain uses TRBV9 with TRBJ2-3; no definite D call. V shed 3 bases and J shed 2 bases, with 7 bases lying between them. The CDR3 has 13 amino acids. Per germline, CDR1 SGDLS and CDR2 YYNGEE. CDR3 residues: CASSGSYTDTQYF. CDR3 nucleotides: TGTGCCAGCAGCGGAAGCTACACAGATACGCAGTATTTT.

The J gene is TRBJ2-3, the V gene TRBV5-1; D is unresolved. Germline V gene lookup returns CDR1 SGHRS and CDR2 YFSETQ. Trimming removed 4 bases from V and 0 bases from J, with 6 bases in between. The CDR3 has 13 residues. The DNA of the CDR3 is TGCGCCAGCAGCACTTTTAGCACAGATACGCAGTATTTT. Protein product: CASSTFSTDTQYF.

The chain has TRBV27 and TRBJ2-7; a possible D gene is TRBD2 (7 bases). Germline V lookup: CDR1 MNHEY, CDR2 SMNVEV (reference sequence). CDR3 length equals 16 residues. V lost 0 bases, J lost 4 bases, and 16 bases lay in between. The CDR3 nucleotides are TGTGCCAGCAGTTTATCGGGGGGGGGCAACTTATACGAGCAGTACTTC. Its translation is CASSLSGGGNLYEQYF.

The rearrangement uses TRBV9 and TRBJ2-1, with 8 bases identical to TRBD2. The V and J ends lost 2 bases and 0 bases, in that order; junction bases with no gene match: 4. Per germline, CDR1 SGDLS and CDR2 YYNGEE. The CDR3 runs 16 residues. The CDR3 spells CASSVSGISSYNEQFF. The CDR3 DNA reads TGTGCCAGCAGCGTTAGCGGGATCAGCTCCTACAATGAGCAGTTCTTC.

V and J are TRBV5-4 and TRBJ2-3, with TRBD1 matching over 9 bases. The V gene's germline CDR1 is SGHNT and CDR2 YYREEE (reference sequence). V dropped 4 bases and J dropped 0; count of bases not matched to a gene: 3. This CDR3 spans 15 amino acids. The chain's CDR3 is CASSVDRGSTDTQYF. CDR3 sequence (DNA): TGTGCCAGCAGCGTCGACAGGGGGAGCACAGATACGCAGTATTTT.

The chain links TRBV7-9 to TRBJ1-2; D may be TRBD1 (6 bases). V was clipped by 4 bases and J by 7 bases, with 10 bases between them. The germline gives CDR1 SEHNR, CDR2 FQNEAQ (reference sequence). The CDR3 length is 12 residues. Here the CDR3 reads CASSSTGFGYTF. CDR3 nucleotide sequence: TGTGCCAGCAGCTCAACAGGGTTTGGCTACACCTTC.

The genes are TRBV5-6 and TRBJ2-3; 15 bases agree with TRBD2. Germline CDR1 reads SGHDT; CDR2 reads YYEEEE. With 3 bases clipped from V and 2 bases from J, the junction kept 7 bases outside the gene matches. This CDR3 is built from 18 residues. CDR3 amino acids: CASSSLRTSGRVTDTQYF. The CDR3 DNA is TGTGCCAGCAGCTCCTTGAGGACTAGCGGGAGGGTCACAGATACGCAGTATTTT.

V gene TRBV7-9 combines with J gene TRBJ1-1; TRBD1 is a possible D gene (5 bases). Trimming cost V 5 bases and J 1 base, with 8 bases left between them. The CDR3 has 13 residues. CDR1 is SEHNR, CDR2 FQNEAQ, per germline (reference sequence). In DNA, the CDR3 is TGTGCCAGCAGCACCCAGGGGAACACTGAAGCTTTCTTT. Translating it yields CASSTQGNTEAFF.

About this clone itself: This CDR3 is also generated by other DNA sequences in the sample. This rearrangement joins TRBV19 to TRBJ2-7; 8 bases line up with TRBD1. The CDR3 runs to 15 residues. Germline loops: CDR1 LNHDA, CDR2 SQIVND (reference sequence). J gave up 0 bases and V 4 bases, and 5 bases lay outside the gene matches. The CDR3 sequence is CASSTSGTGSYEQYF. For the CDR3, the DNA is TGTGCCAGTAGTACGTCCGGGACAGGCTCCTACGAGCAGTACTTC.

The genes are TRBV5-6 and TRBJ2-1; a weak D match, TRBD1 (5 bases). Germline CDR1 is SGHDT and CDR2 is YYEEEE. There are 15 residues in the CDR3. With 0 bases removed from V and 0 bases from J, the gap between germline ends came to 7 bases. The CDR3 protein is CASSLVRGSYNEQFF. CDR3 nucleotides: TGTGCCAGCAGCTTGGTAAGGGGCTCCTACAATGAGCAGTTCTTC.

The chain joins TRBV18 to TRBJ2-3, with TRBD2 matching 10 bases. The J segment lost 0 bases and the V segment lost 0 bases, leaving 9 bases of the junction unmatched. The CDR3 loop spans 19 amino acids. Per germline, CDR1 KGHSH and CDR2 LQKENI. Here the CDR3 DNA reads TGTGCCAGCTCACCACCATTACCGAAGCGGGAGGGGAGCACAGATACGCAGTATTTT. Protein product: CASSPPLPKREGSTDTQYF.

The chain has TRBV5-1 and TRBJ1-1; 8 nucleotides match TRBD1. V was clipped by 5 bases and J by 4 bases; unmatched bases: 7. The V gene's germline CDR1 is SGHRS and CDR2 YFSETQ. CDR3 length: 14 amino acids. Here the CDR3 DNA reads TGCGCCAGCAGTCTTGGGACAGGCCCCACTGAAGCTTTCTTT. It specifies CASSLGTGPTEAFF.

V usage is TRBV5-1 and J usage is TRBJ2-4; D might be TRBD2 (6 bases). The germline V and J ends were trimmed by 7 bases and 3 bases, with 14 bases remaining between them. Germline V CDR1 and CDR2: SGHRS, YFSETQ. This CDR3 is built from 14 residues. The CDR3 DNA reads TGCGCCAGCGCACCGGGAGAGGGCAAAAACATTCAGTACTTC. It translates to CASAPGEGKNIQYF.

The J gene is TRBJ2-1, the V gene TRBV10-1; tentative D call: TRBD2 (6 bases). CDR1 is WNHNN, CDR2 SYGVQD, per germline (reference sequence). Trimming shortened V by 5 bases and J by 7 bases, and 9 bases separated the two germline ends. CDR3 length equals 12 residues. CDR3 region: CASSRGGNEQFF. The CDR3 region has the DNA TGCGCCAGCAGTAGAGGAGGGAATGAGCAGTTCTTC.

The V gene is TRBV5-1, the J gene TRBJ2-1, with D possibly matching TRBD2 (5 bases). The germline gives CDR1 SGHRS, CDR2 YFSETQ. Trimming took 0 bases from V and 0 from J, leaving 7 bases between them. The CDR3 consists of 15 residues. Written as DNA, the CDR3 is TGCGCCAGCAGCTTGGAAGGGAGCTCCTACAATGAGCAGTTCTTC. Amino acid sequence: CASSLEGSSYNEQFF.

Here the CDR3 DNA reads TGTGCCAGCAGCTTACGGGGTGGCGGCACCTACAATGAGCAGTTCTTC. This gives the protein CASSLRGGGTYNEQFF. This rearrangement joins TRBV7-3 to TRBJ2-1, with a weak D call TRBD2 (5 bases). V dropped 2 bases and J dropped 2 bases, with 13 bases sitting between them. The germline CDR1 and CDR2 sequences are SGHTA and FQGTGA. This CDR3 spans 16 amino acids.

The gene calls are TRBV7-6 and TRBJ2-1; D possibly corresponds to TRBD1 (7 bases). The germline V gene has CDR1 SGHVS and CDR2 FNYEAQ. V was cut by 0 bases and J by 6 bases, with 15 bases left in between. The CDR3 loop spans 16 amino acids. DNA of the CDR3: TGTGCCAGCAGCTTAGCGCGGGGCAGGGGGAGCAATGAGCAGTTCTTC. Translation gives CASSLARGRGSNEQFF.

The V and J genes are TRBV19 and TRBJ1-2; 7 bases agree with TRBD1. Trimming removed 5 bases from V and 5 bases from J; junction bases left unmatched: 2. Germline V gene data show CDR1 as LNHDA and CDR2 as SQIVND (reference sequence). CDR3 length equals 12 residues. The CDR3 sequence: CASSAQGYGYTF. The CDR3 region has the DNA TGTGCCAGTAGTGCACAGGGGTATGGCTACACCTTC. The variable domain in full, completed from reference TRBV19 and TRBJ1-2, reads DGGITQSPKYLFRKEGQNVTLSCEQNLNHDAMYWYRQDPGQGLRLIYYSQIVNDFQKGDIAEGYSVSREKKESFPLTVTSAQKNPTAFYLCASSAQGYGYTFGSGTRLTVV.

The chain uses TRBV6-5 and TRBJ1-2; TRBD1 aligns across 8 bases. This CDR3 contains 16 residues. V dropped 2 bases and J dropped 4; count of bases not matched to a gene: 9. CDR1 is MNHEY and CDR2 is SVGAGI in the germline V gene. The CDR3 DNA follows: TGTGCCAGCAGTTACGGCGGACAGGGATCCGGCTATGGCTACACCTTC. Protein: CASSYGGQGSGYGYTF.

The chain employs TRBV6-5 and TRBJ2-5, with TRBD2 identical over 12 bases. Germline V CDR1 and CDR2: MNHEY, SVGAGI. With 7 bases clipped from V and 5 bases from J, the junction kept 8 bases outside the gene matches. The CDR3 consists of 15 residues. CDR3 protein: CASTRTSGIRETQYF. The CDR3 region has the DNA TGTGCCAGCACCCGGACTAGCGGGATCAGGGAGACCCAGTACTTC.

CDR3 protein: CSALKGQLNTEAFF. The CDR3, as DNA: TGCAGCGCCCTAAAGGGACAGTTGAACACTGAAGCTTTCTTT. The V and J genes are TRBV29-1 and TRBJ1-1; 7 nucleotides match TRBD1. The germline V gene has CDR1 SQVTM and CDR2 ANQGSEA. V gave up 7 bases and J gave up 0 bases; unmatched junction bases: 8. CDR3 length: 14 amino acids.

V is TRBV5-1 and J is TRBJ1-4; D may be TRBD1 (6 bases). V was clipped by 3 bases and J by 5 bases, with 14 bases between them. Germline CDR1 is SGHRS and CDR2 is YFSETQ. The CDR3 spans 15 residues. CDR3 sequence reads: CASSSSGTQNEKLFF. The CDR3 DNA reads TGCGCCAGCAGCTCTTCCGGGACACAAAATGAAAAACTGTTTTTT. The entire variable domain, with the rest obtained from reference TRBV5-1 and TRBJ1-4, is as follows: KAGVTQTPRYLIKTRGQQVTLSCSPISGHRSVSWYQQTPGQGLQFLFEYFSETQRNKGNFPGRFSGRQFSNSRSEMNVSTLELGDSALYLCASSSSGTQNEKLFFGSGTQLSVL.